The clone carrying this T cell receptor beta chain was detected ten times or more. Antigen unknown. The data were obtained in a study of neurological immune-mediated disorders. Study results and caveats: In HTLV-1-associated myelopathy, TCR clonal expansion was greatest, whereas multiple sclerosis had the least, falling below healthy controls.

MiXCR, run by TCRdb on the 5' RACE reads, gives a single entry per CDR3 protein. The data show about 17,000 distinct CDR3 sequences, under 4% seen once. The CDR3 length is 15 residues. Germline V gene sequence: CDR1 SGHRS, CDR2 YFSETQ. V was clipped by 2 bases and J by 3 bases, with 15 bases between them. The rearrangement joins TRBV5-1 to TRBJ2-7; D tentatively reads TRBD1 or TRBD2 (6 bases each). The TCR comes from a woman aged 40 to 55 in good health. Sample: CD8+ T cells from blood. In nucleotides, the CDR3 is TGCGCCAGCAGCTTAAGACAGGAGGGGAACTACGAGCAGTACTTC. This codes for CASSLRQEGNYEQYF. The full variable domain, with the rest looked up from reference TRBV5-1 and TRBJ2-7, is KAGVTQTPRYLIKTRGQQVTLSCSPISGHRSVSWYQQTPGQGLQFLFEYFSETQRNKGNFPGRFSGRQFSNSRSEMNVSTLELGDSALYLCASSLRQEGNYEQYFGPGTRLTVT.